This T cell receptor beta chain was sequenced for a study of T cells in Graves' hyperthyroidism and ophthalmopathy. Overall study results and limits: Ophthalmopathy was distinguished from stable hyperthyroidism by 13 V-J signatures.

The CDR3 totals 18 residues. V was cut by 0 bases and J by 1 base, with 16 bases left in between. CDR1 is SGHNT and CDR2 is YYREEE in the germline V gene (reference sequence). Amplified TCR beta CDR3 regions derived from RNA transcripts. HTBI primers were the set used in a first-round RT-PCR of the TCR CDR3. Each CDR3 protein gets one entry after TCRdb re-called the multiplex PCR reads with MiXCR. This table holds a few hundred thousand distinct CDR3 sequences, approximately 19% found once. A patient was excluded if there was uncontrolled infection, other autoimmune disease, pregnancy or lactation. In its sample, this clonotype was seen a few times. Its antigen is not known.

This clonotype was obtained from a woman between 18 and 29 years old with Graves' hyperthyroidism. The material sequenced was blood. The chain couples TRBV5-4 to TRBJ2-2; a weak D match, TRBD2 (5 bases). The CDR3 coding sequence is TGTGCCAGCAGCTTGGGCCCCCGGAGGACGGGGAACACCGGGGAGCTGTTTTTT. Its protein is CASSLGPRRTGNTGELFF.